This T cell receptor (beta chain) was recovered during a study of beta chain features in type 1 diabetes. Study results and caveats: Unsettled here was the matter of whether HLA type influences TCRB rearrangement.

Averaging approximately 120 mL, one heparinised blood draw came from each individual donor. CD4+ naive, central memory, regulatory and stem cell-like memory subsets were isolated by sorting on CD45RO/CCR7/CD25/CD127/CD95/CD27. The authors reverse transcribed all of the isolated RNA, so sequencing captured expressed TCRB transcripts. Here immunoSEQ multiplex PCR was the method, and the copy in TCRdb shows in-frame clones only, minus some. The data show roughly 150,000 clones, around 8% seen once. The CDR3 length is 14 residues. Germline values: CDR1 LNHDA, CDR2 SQIVND (reference sequence). V lost 6 bases and J lost 6; bases outside the gene matches: 4. This clone was counted ten times or more. The target antigen is unknown.

The chain carries TRBV19 and TRBJ2-7; 14 bases match TRBD2. Sequenced material: central memory CD4+ T cells from blood. The clonotype was recovered from a young man in good health. The CDR3, as DNA: TGTGCCAGTAGAGGGACTAGCGGGAGAGGCGAGCAGTACTTC. It yields the protein CASRGTSGRGEQYF.